Listed below are T cell receptor beta chains from one sample, sequenced in a study of CD8 T cells in Susac syndrome. TCRdb itself ran the immunoSEQ multiplex PCR reads through MiXCR, one entry per CDR3 protein. The data hold some 190,000 distinct CDR3 sequences, with approximately 93% observed a single time. The sequenced material came from CD4+ T cells from PBMCs. Receptors originate from a human donor in good health. Each CDR3 is given with its conserved first and last residue. A D gene is named only where the DNA matches it firmly. The size of a clone is reported for some rows only, either as once, few or many, or as a class for expanded clones.

>TRBJ2-5|NA|TRBV4-1|TRBD2
TGCGCCAGCAGCCTTAGGACTAGCGGATTCCAAGAGACCCAGTACTTC
CASSLRTSGFQETQYF
>TRBJ2-3|NA|TRBV12-3/TRBV12-4|TRBD1
TGTGCCAGCAGCAGGGGGACAGGGGCCACAGATACGCAGTATTTT
CASSRGTGATDTQYF
>TRBJ2-2|NA|TRBV11-2|NA
TGTGCCAGCAGCTTACGTCGTAGGGGTAACACCGGGGAGCTGTTTTTT
CASSLRRRGNTGELFF
>TRBJ2-5|NA|TRBV20-1|TRBD2
TGCAGTGCTAGAGGTACCCCACTAGCGGGGGAAGAGACCCAGTACTTC
CSARGTPLAGEETQYF
>TRBJ2-2|NA|TRBV7-3|NA
TGTGCCAGCAGCTTTGGGGGCCTCACCGGGGAGCTGTTTTTT
CASSFGGLTGELFF
>TRBJ2-5|NA|TRBV28|NA
TGTGCCAGCAATCCTCCTTACCCGGAGACCCAGTACTTC
CASNPPYPETQYF
>TRBJ2-2|NA|TRBV7-2|TRBD1
TGTGCCAGCAGTAAACATACGGGACAGGTGGGCGGGGAGCTGTTTTTT
CASSKHTGQVGGELFF
>TRBJ2-1|once|TRBV6-1|TRBD2
TGTGCCAGCATATTCCCCGGGCGGGGGGACAATGAGCAGTTCTTC
CASIFPGRGDNEQFF
>TRBJ2-2|NA|TRBV6-1|NA
TGTGCCAGCAGGAAGGATACTACCGGGGAGCTGTTTTTT
CASRKDTTGELFF
>TRBJ2-5|NA|TRBV29-1|NA
TGCAGCGTTGGGGGACGATCGTCAGAGACCCAGTACTTC
CSVGGRSSETQYF
>TRBJ1-5|NA|TRBV12-3/TRBV12-4|NA
TGTGCCAGCAGCCCGGGGGGAGCGGACAATCAGCCCCAGCATTTT
CASSPGGADNQPQHF
>TRBJ2-5|NA|TRBV7-9|TRBD1
TGTGCCAGCAGCGGCTCCCAGGGGGCAGAGACCCAGTACTTC
CASSGSQGAETQYF
>TRBJ2-1|few|TRBV18|NA
TGTGCCAGCTCATCCGGGGGTGATGAGCAGTTCTTC
CASSSGGDEQFF
>TRBJ2-5|NA|TRBV28|TRBD1
TGTGCCAGCAGTTTAAGGACAGGCCAAGAGACCCAGTACTTC
CASSLRTGQETQYF
>TRBJ2-1|NA|TRBV2|NA
TGTGCCAGCAGTGGGGGGGCTTGGAATGAGCAGTTCTTC
CASSGGAWNEQFF
>TRBJ2-3|NA|TRBV4-2|TRBD2
TGTGCCAGCAGCCAAGCCCGGGGGAGCGGGGATATCGCAGATACGCAGTATTTT
CASSQARGSGDIADTQYF
>TRBJ2-1|NA|TRBV29-1|NA
TGCAGCGCCCGCCGCGGGGACTACAATGAGCAGTTCTTC
CSARRGDYNEQFF
>TRBJ1-2|NA|TRBV19|NA
TGTGCCAGTCTTCTAGTCGGGGGTGGAGGCTACACCTTC
CASLLVGGGGYTF
>TRBJ1-2|once|TRBV28|NA
TGTGCCAGCAGTTTAAGACAGTTTTATGGCTACACCTTC
CASSLRQFYGYTF
>TRBJ1-5|few|TRBV7-3|NA
TGTGCCAGCAGCTTATCCAGGGGTCAGCCCCAGCATTTT
CASSLSRGQPQHF
>TRBJ1-6|once|TRBV20-1|TRBD1
TGCAGTGCTGTTGGACAGGGTTGGTCACCCCTCCACTTT
CSAVGQGWSPLHF
>TRBJ1-2|NA|TRBV27|TRBD1
TGTGCCAGCAGACGAATCAGGGGGGGAGGCTACACCTTC
CASRRIRGGGYTF
>TRBJ2-5|NA|TRBV29-1|NA
TGCAGCGTTGAGGGGGCTTCGGAGACCCAGTACTTC
CSVEGASETQYF
>TRBJ1-4|once|TRBV7-2|NA
TGTGCCAGCAGCTCCCCGGGGGGCTATAATGAAAAACTGTTTTTT
CASSSPGGYNEKLFF
>TRBJ2-1|NA|TRBV29-1|TRBD1
TGCAGCGGCGGACAGGGAAGGGATGAGCAGTTCTTC
CSGGQGRDEQFF
>TRBJ2-5|NA|TRBV5-1|NA
TGCGCCAGCAGCTTGTACTCGGAGACCCAGTACTTC
CASSLYSETQYF
>TRBJ2-1|NA|TRBV3-1|TRBD2
TGTGCCAGCAGCAGCGGACTAGCGGGGGGTTGGAGCTCCTACAATGAGCAGTTCTTC
CASSSGLAGGWSSYNEQFF
>TRBJ2-2|NA|TRBV27|NA
TGTGCCAGCAGTATCCTCTGGGGGCGGGCCGGGGAGCTGTTTTTT
CASSILWGRAGELFF
>TRBJ2-3|NA|TRBV7-9|NA
TGTGCCGTTGGGACAGATACGCAGTATTTT
CAVGTDTQYF
>TRBJ2-5|NA|TRBV3-1|NA
TGTGCCAGCACCCAGACAGGAGCTCAAGAGACCCAGTACTTC
CASTQTGAQETQYF
>TRBJ2-7|once|TRBV7-2|NA
TGTGCCAGCAGCTCAAAATACGAGCAGTACTTC
CASSSKYEQYF
>TRBJ2-3|NA|TRBV5-1|TRBD2
TGCGCCAGCAGCTTGGGCGCCCGCAGCGGGGGAAGACGAGATACGCAGTATTTT
CASSLGARSGGRRDTQYF
>TRBJ2-5|NA|TRBV19|TRBD2
TGTGCCAGTAGTCACCTGGGACTAGCAGAGACCCAGTACTTC
CASSHLGLAETQYF
>TRBJ2-3|NA|TRBV6-6|NA
TGTGCCAGCAGCGGAGGGACTTCCGTTGTGGATACGCAGTATTTT
CASSGGTSVVDTQYF
>TRBJ2-7|NA|TRBV7-8|NA
TGTGCCAGCAGCTTTTCGGGCTTGCGAAGGGACGAGCAGTACTTC
CASSFSGLRRDEQYF
>TRBJ2-2|NA|TRBV29-1|NA
TGCAGCGTCTCGGGGGTCCTTAACACCGGGGAGCTGTTTTTT
CSVSGVLNTGELFF
>TRBJ1-5|NA|TRBV4-1|NA
TGCGCCAGCAGCCTCCTGCACGGGGCAGGTCAGCCCCAGCATTTT
CASSLLHGAGQPQHF
>TRBJ1-1|NA|TRBV10-3|NA
TGTGCCATCAGTCGACAGGAAGGAACTGAAGCTTTCTTT
CAISRQEGTEAFF
>TRBJ1-1|NA|TRBV28|NA
TGTGCCAGCAGTTTGTCATTGACAGAAGCTTTCTTT
CASSLSLTEAFF
>TRBJ1-1|NA|TRBV27|NA
TGTGCCAGCAGTCCGACGGGTCACATGAACACTGAAGCTTTCTTT
CASSPTGHMNTEAFF
>TRBJ1-2|once|TRBV6-6|NA
TGTGCCAGCAGTTTCCTCCAGACAGTGATCGACGGCTACACCTTC
CASSFLQTVIDGYTF
>TRBJ2-2|NA|TRBV5-6|NA
TGTGCCAGCAGCTTGGCCGCGGGGATTGGCACCGGGGAGCTGTTTTTT
CASSLAAGIGTGELFF
>TRBJ2-7|NA|TRBV5-1|NA
TGCGCCAGCAGCTTGGCCGGGGAGATACTCTCCTACGAGCAGTACTTC
CASSLAGEILSYEQYF
>TRBJ2-7|NA|TRBV3-1|NA
TGTGCCAGCAGCCTCTCCACCTCCTACGAGCAGTACTTC
CASSLSTSYEQYF
>TRBJ1-6|NA|TRBV5-1|TRBD1
TGCGCCAGCAGCTTGGGACAGGGGAGCTCCTATAATTCACCCCTCCACTTT
CASSLGQGSSYNSPLHF
>TRBJ1-2|NA|TRBV2|NA
TGTGCCAGCAGTGCCCAGGGGAGCTATGGCTACACCTTC
CASSAQGSYGYTF
>TRBJ2-2|NA|TRBV3-1|NA
TGTGCCAGCAGCCTTAGAGGGCAGGCGAACACCGGGGAGCTGTTTTTT
CASSLRGQANTGELFF
>TRBJ2-6|once|TRBV30|NA
TGTGCCTGGACCAGACGGGGAGGTCCTGGGGCCAACGTCCTGACTTTC
CAWTRRGGPGANVLTF
>TRBJ1-3|NA|TRBV6-1|NA
TGCGGGGTATGGGGCAGGGTGAATGGAAACACCATATATTTT
CGVWGRVNGNTIYF
>TRBJ2-3|NA|TRBV7-9|NA
TGTGCCAGCAGCCCCCGGGGGGCGGGGATGTCAGATACGCAGTATTTT
CASSPRGAGMSDTQYF
>TRBJ2-2|NA|TRBV15|NA
TGTGCCACCAGCAGAGCGGGAATACAGGGTTGGAGTGCTGGGTGGCCCGGGGAGCTGTTTTTT
CATSRAGIQGWSAGWPGELFF